The clone carrying this TCR beta chain came up a few times. Its antigen is currently unknown. Unsorted whole blood yielded blood RNA, and germline DNA was extracted as well. Patients had chronic HBV infection and were treatment-naive. Deletions cut 1 base from V and 8 bases from J, with 16 bases between. The V gene's germline CDR1 is SGHNT and CDR2 YYREEE (reference sequence). This CDR3 region has 15 residues. The entry originates in a study of tumor-infiltrating lymphocytes in primary liver carcinoma. In the study overall: Tumor staging was T1-T3 N0M0; sizes spanned roughly 4 to 11 cm across. Each of the samples returned roughly 3.65 to 7.5 million productive TCRbeta reads (a yield similar across tissue types). Study outcomes and limitations: Whereas tumor region pairs overlapped more, tumor-adjacent and tumor-blood pairs overlapped less.

The input was around 500 ng total RNA; TCR beta cDNA was made from it with a constant-region primer. Slightly modified ARM-PCR, run as three nested multiplex PCR rounds, produced the TCR beta libraries. In the first two PCR rounds, TRBV1-TRBV30 forward primers were paired with a C-beta reverse primer, and each round lasted approximately 10 cycles. One entry per CDR3 protein results from TCRdb running MiXCR on the multiplex PCR reads. The sample lists 150,000 to 200,000 distinct CDR3 sequences; 50% to 75% were seen once. This clonotype originated in a man aged 35-49 years with primary liver carcinoma and hepatitis B virus infection. The chain joins TRBV5-4 to TRBJ2-1; possible D gene TRBD2, 7 bases. Sequencing was carried out using peripheral blood. CDR3 in amino acids: CASSLLGGRLHEQFF. The DNA of the CDR3 is TGTGCCAGCAGCTTGCTCGGGGGGCGCTTGCATGAGCAGTTCTTC.